This T cell receptor (beta chain) emerged from a study of blood T cells in healthy people across ages. PCR was performed a second time for roughly 6 to 12 cycles using a sample-barcoded 5' primer and a J-beta primer mix. A template-switch adaptor that had 12 random nucleotides put a tag on each cDNA molecule. TCRdb reprocessed the 5' RACE reads with MiXCR, giving one entry per CDR3 protein. Altogether about 1.5 million distinct CDR3 sequences are present, 42% being singletons, with the ten largest covering about 4%. Study-wide results and limits: Significant beta diversity loss was already apparent by age about 39, declining roughly linearly.

This CDR3 has 16 amino acids. The ends were cut back, 1 base at V and 1 base at J, with 13 bases in the middle. A word on this clonotype: Its target is unknown.

The specimen was blood. The sequence came from a woman aged 18-30 years in good health. V is TRBV12-3 or TRBV12-4 and J is TRBJ1-1, with D uncertain. The CDR3 sequence is CASSLGAVNQNTEAFF. CDR3 nucleotide sequence: TGTGCCAGCAGTTTAGGTGCGGTAAATCAGAACACTGAAGCTTTCTTT.